The T cell receptor (beta chain) under discussion was sequenced for a study of cytotoxic CD8 clonotypes in ibrutinib-treated CLL. From germline, CDR1 is SGHDT and CDR2 YYEEEE. There are 13 residues in the CDR3. Trimming took off 2 bases at V and 6 bases at J, with 9 bases between the two ends. Repertoires were generated with immunoSEQ multiplex PCR, while TCRdb's copy carries only in-frame clones and drops some. The sample comprises thousands of clones, 60% to 80% of which are singletons, and around 36% rests with the top ten. Here the sequenced sample was PBMCs, taken before ibrutinib treatment. J is TRBJ2-1 and V is TRBV5-6; D not certain. The sequence was collected from a human donor with chronic lymphocytic leukemia. CDR3 region: CASSLLHGNEQFF. DNA of the CDR3: TGTGCCAGCAGCTTACTACACGGCAATGAGCAGTTCTTC.